This T cell receptor beta chain emerged from a study of blood T cell repertoires in COVID-19. Study context: COVID-19 samples collected from the United States, Italy and Spain covered acute and convalescent phases.

Clones were sequenced by immunoSEQ multiplex PCR, and TCRdb holds only the in-frame ones, with some missing. The data hold some 250,000 clones, with roughly 84% observed a single time. V lost 4 bases, J lost 6 bases, and 15 bases stayed unmatched. The germline CDR1 and CDR2 sequences are SGHRS and YFSETQ. The length of the CDR3 is 17 residues. This receptor was obtained from a man aged 45 to 65 with active or convalescent COVID-19. Sequencing input: peripheral blood. V and J are TRBV5-1 and TRBJ2-3; TRBD1 matches 9 bases. The chain's CDR3 is CASSTSPGTGLSDTQYF. DNA of the CDR3: TGCGCCAGCAGCACTTCTCCCGGGACAGGGTTATCGGATACGCAGTATTTT.